This section outlines one TCR beta chain sequence together with its context. Original methodology: Amplifying reference gene primers gave estimates of nucleated cell counts. The protocol was immunoSEQ multiplex PCR, while the TCRdb copy is restricted to in-frame clones and leaves out a portion. That table supplies the V and J calls and clone size; D and trimming were determined from the DNA. The table shows 110,000 or so clones, with 85% occurring only once. The source of the sample is a study of blood T cell repertoires in COVID-19. Across the whole study: Whether acute or convalescent, the COVID-19 samples came from the United States, Italy and Spain. From T cells, B-cell-depleted T cells, or PBMCs came the material, which was cDNA or gDNA.

The CDR3 is 15 residues long. Trimming stripped 1 base from V and 6 bases from J, with 13 bases between. Germline CDR1 SGHTA, CDR2 FQGTGA. V is TRBV7-3 and J is TRBJ2-1; no firm D call. This TCR derives from a human donor in a cohort sampled during active COVID-19. Sequences were obtained from peripheral blood. DNA for the CDR3: TGTGCCAGCAGCTTAATGGCTTCTGGTATCAATGAGCAGTTCTTC. As protein: CASSLMASGINEQFF.